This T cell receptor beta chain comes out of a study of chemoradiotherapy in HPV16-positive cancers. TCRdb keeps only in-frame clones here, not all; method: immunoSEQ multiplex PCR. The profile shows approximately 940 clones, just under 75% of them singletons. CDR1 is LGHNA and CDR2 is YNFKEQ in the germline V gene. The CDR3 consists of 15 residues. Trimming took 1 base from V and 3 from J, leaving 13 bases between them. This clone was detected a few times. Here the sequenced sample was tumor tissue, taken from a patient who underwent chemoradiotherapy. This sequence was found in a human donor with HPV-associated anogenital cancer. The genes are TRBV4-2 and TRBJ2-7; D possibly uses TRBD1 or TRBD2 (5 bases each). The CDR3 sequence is CASSQVDTGGYEQYF. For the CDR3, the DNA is TGTGCCAGCAGCCAAGTTGACACTGGGGGCTACGAGCAGTACTTC.